This is a list of T cell receptor beta chains from one sample in a study of vaccination and CD4 T cells after COVID-19. The antigens of these receptors remain unknown. TCRdb re-called the PCR reads through MiXCR, storing one row per CDR3 protein. Altogether around 7,600 distinct CDR3 sequences are present, roughly 50% being singletons, with the ten largest covering under 30%. The sequenced sample consisted of CD4+ T cells from blood, cultured in vitro. The receptors were sampled from a human donor in good health. Each CDR3 is given with its conserved first and last residue. The D gene is left open where the match is weak. The size of a clone is reported for some rows only, either as once, few or many, or as a class for expanded clones.

V	J	length	size	D	CDR3	DNA
TRBV19	TRBJ1-5	16	few	NA	CASSILRWNSNQPQHF	TGTGCCAGTAGTATTCTTAGGTGGAATAGCAATCAGCCCCAGCATTTT
TRBV24-1	TRBJ2-3	13	NA	NA	CATSDLDPDTQYF	TGTGCCACCAGTGATTTGGATCCAGATACGCAGTATTTT
TRBV6-1	TRBJ2-5	14	few	TRBD2	CASSQREGQETQYF	TGTGCCAGCAGTCAGCGGGAGGGCCAGGAGACCCAGTACTTC
TRBV12-3/TRBV12-4	TRBJ2-7	14	NA	TRBD1	CASSATGGRYEQYF	TGTGCCAGCAGTGCTACAGGGGGAAGGTACGAGCAGTACTTC
TRBV19	TRBJ2-7	14	NA	NA	CASSPSTLVSEQYF	TGTGCCAGTAGTCCCTCTACCCTGGTCTCCGAGCAGTACTTC
TRBV2	TRBJ1-2	13	NA	TRBD1	CASRDDRVGGYTF	TGTGCCAGCAGGGACGACAGGGTCGGCGGCTACACCTTC
TRBV11-2	TRBJ2-1	18	NA	TRBD2	CASSLVASGSVGRNEQFF	TGTGCCAGCAGCTTGGTCGCTAGCGGGAGCGTTGGGAGAAATGAGCAGTTCTTC
TRBV27	TRBJ1-2	16	NA	NA	CASSRGGLRLIYGYTF	TGTGCCAGCAGTCGCGGCGGTCTTCGGTTAATCTATGGCTACACCTTC
TRBV5-1	TRBJ2-5	13	NA	NA	CASSVVPGETQYF	TGCGCCAGCAGCGTAGTCCCAGGAGAGACCCAGTACTTC
TRBV10-3	TRBJ2-3	13	NA	NA	CAIEGTETDTQYF	TGTGCCATCGAGGGGACGGAGACAGATACGCAGTATTTT
TRBV4-3	TRBJ2-5	16	NA	TRBD2	CASSQGLRGAPLTQYF	TGCGCCAGCAGCCAAGGACTGCGGGGGGCCCCATTGACCCAGTACTTC
TRBV20-1	TRBJ2-7	13	NA	TRBD1	CSARGGTAYEQYF	TGCAGTGCTAGAGGTGGGACAGCCTACGAGCAGTACTTC
TRBV6-5	TRBJ1-1	14	NA	TRBD1	CASSYGDRGTEAFF	TGTGCCAGCAGTTACGGGGACAGGGGCACTGAAGCTTTCTTT
TRBV20-1	TRBJ2-5	12	NA	TRBD1	CSAGTAQETQYF	TGCAGTGCAGGGACAGCCCAAGAGACCCAGTACTTC
TRBV7-2	TRBJ1-1	13	few	NA	CASSLYRDAEAFF	TGTGCCAGCAGCCTATACAGGGACGCTGAAGCTTTCTTT
TRBV11-2	TRBJ2-7	14	NA	TRBD1	CASSPRQGTYEQYF	TGTGCCAGCAGCCCCAGACAGGGTACCTACGAGCAGTACTTC
TRBV6-1	TRBJ2-5	14	NA	NA	CASSRGGPQETQYF	TGTGCCAGCAGTCGTGGGGGGCCACAAGAGACCCAGTACTTC
TRBV7-2	TRBJ2-1	14	few	TRBD2	CASRSGRSRDEQFF	TGTGCCAGCAGAAGCGGGAGGTCCAGGGATGAGCAGTTCTTC
TRBV7-6	TRBJ2-7	15	NA	NA	CASSLEYGGPYEQYF	TGTGCCAGCAGCTTAGAGTATGGGGGACCCTACGAGCAGTACTTC
TRBV19	TRBJ1-5	16	NA	NA	CATLGGAGAGNQPQHF	TGTGCCACCCTCGGGGGGGCGGGGGCTGGCAATCAGCCCCAGCATTTT
TRBV7-2	TRBJ2-7	15	few	TRBD2	CASSLGLDRSYEQYF	TGTGCCAGCAGCTTGGGACTAGACCGCTCCTACGAGCAGTACTTC
TRBV19	TRBJ2-3	13	NA	NA	CASSIPQGDTQYF	TGTGCCAGTAGTATCCCCCAGGGAGATACGCAGTATTTT
TRBV19	TRBJ2-5	14	NA	NA	CASSKPGLRETQYF	TGTGCCAGTAGTAAGCCGGGGTTAAGAGAGACCCAGTACTTC
TRBV11-3	TRBJ2-5	14	NA	NA	CASSFSRYQETQYF	TGTGCCAGCAGCTTTAGTAGATACCAAGAGACCCAGTACTTC
TRBV24-1	TRBJ2-3	14	NA	NA	CATSGAGPTDTQYF	TGTGCCACCAGTGGGGCGGGACCCACAGATACGCAGTATTTT
TRBV19	TRBJ1-5	13	NA	TRBD1	CASSIDRDQPQHF	TGTGCCAGTAGTATTGACAGGGATCAGCCCCAGCATTTT
TRBV6-2/TRBV6-3	TRBJ2-1	11	NA	NA	CASSKLAEQFF	TGTGCCAGCAGTAAACTAGCTGAGCAGTTCTTC